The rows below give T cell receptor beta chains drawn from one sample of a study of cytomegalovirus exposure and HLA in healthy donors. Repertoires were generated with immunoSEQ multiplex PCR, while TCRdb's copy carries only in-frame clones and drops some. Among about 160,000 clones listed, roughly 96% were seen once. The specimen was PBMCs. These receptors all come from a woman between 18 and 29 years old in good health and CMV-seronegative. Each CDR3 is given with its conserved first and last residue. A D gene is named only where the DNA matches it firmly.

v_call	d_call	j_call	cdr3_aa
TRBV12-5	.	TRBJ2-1	CASGFHYNEQFF
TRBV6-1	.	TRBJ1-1	CASSEGGWDTEAFF
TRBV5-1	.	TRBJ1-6	CASEGRGNSPLHF
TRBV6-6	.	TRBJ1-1	CASSYSTGDTEAFF
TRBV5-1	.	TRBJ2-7	CASSADSYEQYF
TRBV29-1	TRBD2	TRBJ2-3	CSVRTSGIDTQYF
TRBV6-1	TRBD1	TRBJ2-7	CASRKQGYFEQYF
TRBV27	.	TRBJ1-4	CASRNSRSPGGEKLFF
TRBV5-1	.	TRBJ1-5	CASSLDSSNQPQHF
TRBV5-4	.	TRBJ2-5	CASSPTGLGETQYF
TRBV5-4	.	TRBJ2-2	CASSSEAGNTGELFF
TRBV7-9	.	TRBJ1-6	CASTSGGLGSPLHF
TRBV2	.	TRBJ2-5	CASKRGRGQETQYF
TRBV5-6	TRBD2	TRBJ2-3	CASSFRGARGDTQYF
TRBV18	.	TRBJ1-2	CASSPWGEANYGYTF
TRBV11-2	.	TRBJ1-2	CASEKKPLVGYTF
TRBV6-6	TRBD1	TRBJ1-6	CALAGTGDSPLHF
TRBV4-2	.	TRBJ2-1	CASSQAGGRYNEQFF
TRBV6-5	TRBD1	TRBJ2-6	CASSYFTGDGANVLTF
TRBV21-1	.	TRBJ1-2	CASSIDRNLYGYTF
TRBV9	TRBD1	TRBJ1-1	CASSETGATEAFF
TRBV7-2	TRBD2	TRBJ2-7	CATSLSGGDREQYF
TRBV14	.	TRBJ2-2	CASSRQGVTGELFF
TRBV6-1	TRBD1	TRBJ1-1	CASSERTGWTEAFF
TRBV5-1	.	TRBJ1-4	CASTLRHGGGGEEKLFF
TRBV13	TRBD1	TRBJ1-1	CASSLGRGVGNTEAFF
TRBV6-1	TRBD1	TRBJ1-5	CASSNPGQGNQPQHF
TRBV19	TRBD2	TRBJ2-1	CASTLGTRGYNEQFF
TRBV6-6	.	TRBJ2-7	CASFDGGGSYEQYF
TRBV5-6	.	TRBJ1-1	CASSSHREEAFF
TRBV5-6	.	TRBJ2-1	CASSLVTDEQFF
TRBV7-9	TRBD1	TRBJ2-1	CASSFWDRGYNEQFF
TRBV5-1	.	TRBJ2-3	CASSLAHTGSGTDTQYF
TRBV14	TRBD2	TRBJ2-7	CASSLAGGHEQYF
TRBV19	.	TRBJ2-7	CASSIVMTASYEQYF
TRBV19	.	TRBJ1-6	CASRSLWSSYNSPLHF
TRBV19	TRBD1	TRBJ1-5	CASSTGQGRYQPQHF
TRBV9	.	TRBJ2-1	CASSVMAGGHNEQFF
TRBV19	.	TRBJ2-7	CASSVDSQVSYEQYF
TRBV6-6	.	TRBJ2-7	CASTLGTGGLYEQYF
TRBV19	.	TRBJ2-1	CASSPGPGGDEQFF
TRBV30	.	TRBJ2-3	CAWSPGGDTQYF
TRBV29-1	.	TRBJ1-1	CSVAGGGTEAFF
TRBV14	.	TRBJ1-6	CASSPPGLYNSPLHF
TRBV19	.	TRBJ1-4	CASSTYNNEKLFF
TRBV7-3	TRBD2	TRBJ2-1	CASSQGVAGGLNEQFF
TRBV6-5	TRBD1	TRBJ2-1	CASTRPGQGADEQFF
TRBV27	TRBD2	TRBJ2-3	CASSLPTSGGTDTQYF
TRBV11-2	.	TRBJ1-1	CASSLDFRGMNTEAFF
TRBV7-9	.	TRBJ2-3	CASSLLSRGRITDTQYF
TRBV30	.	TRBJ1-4	CAWRKGGRMEEKLFF
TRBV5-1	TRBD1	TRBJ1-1	CASSSGGAGYTEAFF